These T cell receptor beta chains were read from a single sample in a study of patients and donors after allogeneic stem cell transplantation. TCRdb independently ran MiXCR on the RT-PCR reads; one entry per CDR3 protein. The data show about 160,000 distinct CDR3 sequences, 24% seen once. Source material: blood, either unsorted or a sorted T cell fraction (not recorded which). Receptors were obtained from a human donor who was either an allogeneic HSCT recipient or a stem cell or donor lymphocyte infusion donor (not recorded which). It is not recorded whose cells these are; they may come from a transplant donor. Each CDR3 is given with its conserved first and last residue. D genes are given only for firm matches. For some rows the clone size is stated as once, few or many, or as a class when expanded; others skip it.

CASSEYSRGSSYNEQFF TGTGCCAGCAGTGAATATTCACGCGGGAGCTCCTACAATGAGCAGTTCTTC TRBV25-1 TRBD2 TRBJ2-1 NA
CASSSTTGGSNQPQHF TGTGCCAGCAGCTCCACGACAGGGGGGAGTAATCAGCCCCAGCATTTT TRBV7-8 TRBD1 TRBJ1-5 NA
CASSWAREQYF TGTGCCAGCAGTTGGGCGAGGGAGCAGTACTTC TRBV6-2/TRBV6-3 NA TRBJ2-7 NA
CSALDRPNTEAFF TGCAGCGCCCTGGACAGGCCGAACACTGAAGCTTTCTTT TRBV29-1 TRBD1 TRBJ1-1 few
CASSLGQLPNSYNEQFF TGCGCCAGCAGCTTAGGACAGCTCCCAAACTCCTACAATGAGCAGTTCTTC TRBV5-1 NA TRBJ2-1 once
CASSQRQGASSNQPQHF TGCGCCAGCAGCCAAAGACAGGGTGCGTCGAGCAATCAGCCCCAGCATTTT TRBV4-1 TRBD1 TRBJ1-5 few
CASSLFPAGNTEAFF TGTGCCAGCAGTTTATTTCCCGCGGGGAACACTGAAGCTTTCTTT TRBV12-3/TRBV12-4 NA TRBJ1-1 NA
CASSFDSPYEQYF TGTGCCAGCAGCTTTGACTCTCCCTACGAGCAGTACTTC TRBV5-8 NA TRBJ2-7 NA
CSVEDTGRYEQYF TGCAGCGTTGAAGATACAGGGCGCTACGAGCAGTACTTC TRBV29-1 NA TRBJ2-7 few
CASSLTGGGNQPQHF TGTGCCAGCAGTCTCACAGGGGGTGGCAATCAGCCCCAGCATTTT TRBV12-3/TRBV12-4 TRBD1 TRBJ1-5 many
CAISTWTGSSYNEQFF TGTGCCATCAGTACCTGGACCGGTAGCTCCTACAATGAGCAGTTCTTC TRBV10-3 NA TRBJ2-1 few
CASSSPGLRNEKLFF TGTGCCAGCAGCTCGCCGGGGCTTCGGAATGAAAAACTGTTTTTT TRBV7-2 NA TRBJ1-4 few
CSGQGSDTQYF TGCAGCGGTCAGGGTTCAGATACGCAGTATTTT TRBV29-1 NA TRBJ2-3 few
CATSRDELGYQETQYF TGTGCCACCAGCAGAGATGAACTAGGGTACCAAGAGACCCAGTACTTC TRBV15 NA TRBJ2-5 NA
CASSLSAGIDSGELFF TGTGCCAGCAGTTTAAGCGCGGGAATCGATTCCGGGGAGCTGTTTTTT TRBV12-3/TRBV12-4 NA TRBJ2-2 NA
CSATNQGLAGKEQFF TGCAGTGCTACTAACCAGGGACTAGCGGGGAAAGAGCAGTTCTTC TRBV20-1 TRBD2 TRBJ2-1 NA
CASSPRGEDGYTF TGTGCCAGCTCACCACGGGGGGAGGATGGCTACACCTTC TRBV18 NA TRBJ1-2 NA
CASSFLYEQFF TGTGCCAGCAGCTTTTTGTATGAGCAGTTCTTC TRBV7-9 NA TRBJ2-1 NA
CASSLGAGTGNEKLFF TGCGCCAGCAGCTTGGGAGCCGGGACAGGGAATGAAAAACTGTTTTTT TRBV5-1 TRBD1 TRBJ1-4 NA
CASSQVGQWKPDYGYTF TGCGCCAGCAGCCAAGTGGGACAGTGGAAGCCTGACTATGGCTACACCTTC TRBV4-1 TRBD1 TRBJ1-2 NA
CASSFHRAGTDTQYF TGTGCCAGCAGTTTTCACAGGGCCGGTACAGATACGCAGTATTTT TRBV27 NA TRBJ2-3 few
CASSLGPPYGYTF TGTGCCAGCAGCTTGGGGCCGCCGTATGGCTACACCTTC TRBV5-5 NA TRBJ1-2 NA
CASSSWTGGNEQYF TGCGCCAGCAGCTCATGGACAGGGGGTAACGAGCAGTACTTC TRBV5-1 TRBD1 TRBJ2-7 NA
CSARDPSPALMAFF TGCAGTGCTAGAGATCCATCCCCGGCGCTTATGGCTTTCTTT TRBV20-1 NA TRBJ1-1 many
CASSPQGWSYNEQFF TGTGCCAGCAGCCCACAGGGGTGGTCCTACAATGAGCAGTTCTTC TRBV14 TRBD1 TRBJ2-1 few
CSVALQGRTYNEQFF TGCAGCGTTGCGCTACAGGGGCGTACCTACAATGAGCAGTTCTTC TRBV29-1 TRBD1 TRBJ2-1 NA
CASSPTSNYGYTF TGTGCCAGCAGCCCAACTTCTAACTATGGCTACACCTTC TRBV7-2 NA TRBJ1-2 few
CSARVVGDLYEQYF TGCAGTGCTAGAGTTGTGGGGGATCTTTACGAGCAGTACTTC TRBV20-1 NA TRBJ2-7 few